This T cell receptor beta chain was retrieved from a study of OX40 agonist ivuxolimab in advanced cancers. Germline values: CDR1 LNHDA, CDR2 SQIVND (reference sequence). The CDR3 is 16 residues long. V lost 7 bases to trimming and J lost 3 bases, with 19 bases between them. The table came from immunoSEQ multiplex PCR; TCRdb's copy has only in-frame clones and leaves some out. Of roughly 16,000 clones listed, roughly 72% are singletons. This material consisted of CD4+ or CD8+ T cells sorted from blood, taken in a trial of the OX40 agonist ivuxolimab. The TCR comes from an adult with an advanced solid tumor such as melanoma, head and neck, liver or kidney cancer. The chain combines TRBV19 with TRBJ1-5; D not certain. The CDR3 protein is CASTFLPNRVNQPQHF. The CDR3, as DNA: TGTGCCAGTACCTTCCTACCTAACAGAGTCAATCAGCCCCAGCATTTT.